These 28 T cell receptor beta chains were sequenced from one sample in a study of cytomegalovirus exposure and HLA in healthy donors. Amplification used 60 Vbeta primers and 13 Jbeta primers. Repertoires were generated with immunoSEQ multiplex PCR, while TCRdb's copy carries only in-frame clones and drops some. The table has approximately 110,000 clones, about four fifths seen once. Sequenced: PBMCs. These receptors were obtained from a man aged 35 to 55 in good health and CMV-seronegative.

This clone was seen more than once but under ten times. The gene calls are TRBV4-3 and TRBJ2-1, with 8 nucleotides matching TRBD1. The trim removed 4 bases at V and 8 bases at J, leaving 7 bases unmatched. The length of the CDR3 is 14 residues. Germline V gene sequence: CDR1 LGHNA, CDR2 YSLEER. This CDR3 is CASSPRQGAHEQFF. CDR3 DNA sequence: TGCGCCAGCAGCCCCCGCCAGGGGGCACATGAGCAGTTCTTC.

The chain employs TRBV4-3 and TRBJ1-4; possibly TRBD1 for D (6 bases). The CDR3 length is 14 residues. CDR1 LGHNA and CDR2 YSLEER come from the germline V gene. The V end lost 4 bases, the J end lost 9 bases, and 15 bases lay between the germline ends. The CDR3 is CASSLQGRGKKLFF. The CDR3 coding sequence is TGCGCCAGCAGCCTACAGGGACGCGGTAAAAAACTGTTTTTT.

This chain connects TRBV4-2 to TRBJ2-3; weak D call: TRBD2 (6 bases). Germline V gene lookup returns CDR1 LGHNA and CDR2 YNFKEQ. The CDR3 spans 17 residues. Trimming removed 3 bases from V and 6 bases from J, with 22 bases in between. The CDR3 region has the DNA TGTGCCAGCAGCCAGTTAACACGGGGCGGGGCGGGGGATACGCAGTATTTT. Protein sequence: CASSQLTRGGAGDTQYF.

The chain is built from TRBV5-1 and TRBJ2-5; D is ambiguous. The CDR3 sequence is 13 residues long. V was trimmed by 0 bases and J by 3 bases, leaving 6 bases between them. CDR1 SGHRS and CDR2 YFSETQ come from the germline V gene. CDR3 bases: TGCGCCAGCAGCTTGGTGGCAGAAGAGACCCAGTACTTC. Its protein is CASSLVAEETQYF.

This chain joins TRBV9 and TRBJ1-1; D is possibly TRBD1 (5 bases). The CDR3 has 15 residues. Germline V gene sequence: CDR1 SGDLS, CDR2 YYNGEE. Trimming pared 2 bases from V and 0 bases from J, leaving 11 bases between. The CDR3 here is CASSVNRNMNTEAFF. The DNA for the CDR3 is TGTGCCAGCAGCGTTAACAGGAATATGAACACTGAAGCTTTCTTT.

This clone was detected a few times. The chain joins TRBV15 to TRBJ1-3; the D is unclear. The length of the CDR3 is 15 residues. Trimming left V 1 base short and J 4 bases short, with 11 bases between. Per germline, CDR1 LNHNV and CDR2 YYDKDF (reference sequence). CDR3: CATSRARDGGNTIYF. CDR3 nucleotides: TGTGCCACCAGCAGAGCCCGAGACGGGGGAAACACCATATATTTT. The variable domain in full, completed from reference TRBV15 and TRBJ1-3, reads DAMVIQNPRYQVTQFGKPVTLSCSQTLNHNVMYWYQQKSSQAPKLLFHYYDKDFNNEADTPDNFQSRRPNTSFCFLDIRSPGLGDTAMYLCATSRARDGGNTIYFGEGSWLTVV.

This clone has only one observation. The chain uses TRBV7-2 and TRBJ2-5, with TRBD1 matching 7 bases. CDR3 size: 15 residues. V trimming: 5 bases; J trimming: 2 bases; junction bases outside the gene matches: 8. The germline V gene encodes CDR1 SGHTA and CDR2 FQGNSA. Written as DNA, the CDR3 is TGTGCCAGCAGCCCTCCGGGACAGAGACAAGAGACCCAGTACTTC. Amino acids: CASSPPGQRQETQYF.

This chain uses TRBV10-3 with TRBJ2-3; the D gene is possibly TRBD1 (6 bases). Trimming left V 2 bases short and J 0 bases short, with 9 bases between. Germline V gene sequence: CDR1 ENHRY, CDR2 SYGVKD. The CDR3 extends over 15 amino acids. The CDR3 loop reads CAISEPGQSTDTQYF. The CDR3 coding sequence is TGTGCCATCAGTGAGCCAGGACAGAGCACAGATACGCAGTATTTT.

This chain connects TRBV6-6 to TRBJ2-7, with 8 positions matching TRBD2. Germline CDR1 MNHNY, CDR2 SVGAGI (reference sequence). This CDR3 is built from 15 residues. The V gene end was trimmed by 7 bases and the J gene end by 3 bases; junction bases not matched to a gene: 11. Here the CDR3 DNA reads TGTGCCAGCACCCTGCTGAGCGGGGGAGGCTACGAGCAGTACTTC. This encodes CASTLLSGGGYEQYF.

The J gene is TRBJ1-6, the V gene TRBV5-8; D not resolved. Trimming pared 4 bases from V and 8 bases from J, leaving 7 bases between. Germline-derived CDR1 and CDR2 are SGHTS and YDEGEE. CDR3 length: 12 amino acids. This CDR3 is CASSPQYSPLHF. The CDR3 DNA reads TGTGCCAGCAGCCCGCAGTATTCACCCCTCCACTTT. Drawing the rest from reference TRBV5-8 and TRBJ1-6, the complete variable domain is EAGVTQSPTHLIKTRGQQATLRCSPISGHTSVYWYQQALGLGLQFLLWYDEGEERNRGNFPPRFSGRQFPNYSSELNVNALELEDSALYLCASSPQYSPLHFGNGTRLTVT.

The V and J genes are TRBV5-5 and TRBJ1-6; D ambiguous. CDR1 is SGHKS, CDR2 YYEKEE, per germline (reference sequence). Trimming shortened V by 2 bases and J by 5 bases, and 8 bases separated the two germline ends. The CDR3 contains 14 residues. The CDR3 nucleotides are TGTGCCAGCAGCTTTCCCCGGGATAATTCACCCCTCCACTTT. This encodes CASSFPRDNSPLHF.

CDR3 protein: CASSQSMAKGQAYYGYTF. CDR3 bases: TGCGCCAGCAGCCAATCCATGGCCAAGGGACAGGCGTACTATGGCTACACCTTC. The V gene is TRBV4-3, the J gene TRBJ1-2, with TRBD1 matching over 8 bases. With V trimmed by 2 bases and J by 3 bases, 14 bases remained unmatched. Germline-derived CDR1 and CDR2 are LGHNA and YSLEER. This CDR3 comprises 18 residues.

J is TRBJ1-1 and V is TRBV5-6; the D gene is possibly TRBD1 (5 bases). The CDR3 consists of 14 residues. Germline V CDR1 and CDR2: SGHDT, YYEEEE. Trimming took 2 bases from V and 6 from J, leaving 14 bases between them. The CDR3 bases are TGTGCCAGCAGCTTACCTACCAGGGTCCCTGAAGCTTTCTTT. Its translation is CASSLPTRVPEAFF.

This clone was picked up a small number of times. At one end, the junction sequence differs from germline, possibly due to a read error. The V and J genes are TRBV6-6 and TRBJ2-6; tentative D call: TRBD2 (6 bases). This CDR3 contains 16 residues. Germline V gene data show CDR1 as MNHNY and CDR2 as SVGAGI (reference sequence). CDR3: CASSPPGSSGANGLTF. In nucleotides, the CDR3 is TGTGCCAGCAGTCCCCCCGGGAGCTCTGGGGCCAACGGCCTGACTTTC.

The chain couples TRBV11-1 to TRBJ2-7; D is uncertain. The germline CDR1 and CDR2 sequences are SGHAT and FQDESV (reference sequence). CDR3 size: 13 residues. V was trimmed by 1 base and J by 1 base, leaving 5 bases between them. CDR3 in amino acids: CASSLGQSYEQYF. In DNA, the CDR3 is TGTGCCAGCAGCTTAGGCCAGTCCTACGAGCAGTACTTC.

The rearrangement links TRBV28 to TRBJ2-1, with TRBD2 matching 15 bases. CDR3 length: 20 amino acids. Germline V CDR1 and CDR2: MDHEN, SYDVKM. After removal of 0 bases from V and 7 bases from J, the junction contained 13 bases not matched to a gene. The CDR3 nucleotides are TGTGCCAGCAGTTTATGGTCTCCCGGGACTAGCGGGGGGATACATAATGAGCAGTTCTTC. This gives the protein CASSLWSPGTSGGIHNEQFF.

The sample holds a few counts of this clone. This chain links TRBV7-2 with TRBJ1-4; no clear D. Looked up from germline, CDR1 is SGHTA and CDR2 is FQGNSA. The CDR3 is 15 residues long. The V end was cut by 3 bases, the J end by 0 bases, with 8 bases between. The CDR3 region is CASSFGSSTNEKLFF. As DNA, the CDR3 is TGTGCCAGCAGCTTCGGTTCATCAACTAATGAAAAACTGTTTTTT.

In this sample, this clone turned up once. This chain uses TRBV7-2 with TRBJ2-7; perhaps TRBD1 as D (6 bases). Trimming shortened V by 5 bases and J by 2 bases, and 10 bases separated the two germline ends. This CDR3 contains 13 residues. Germline CDR1 SGHTA, CDR2 FQGNSA. The CDR3 protein is CASSLTGPYEQYF. CDR3 nucleotides: TGTGCCAGCAGCCTAACAGGGCCCTACGAGCAGTACTTC. The whole variable domain, remainder taken from reference TRBV7-2 and TRBJ2-7, is GAGVSQSPSNKVTEKGKDVELRCDPISGHTALYWYRQSLGQGLEFLIYFQGNSAPDKSGLPSDRFSAERTGGSVSTLTIQRTQQEDSAVYLCASSLTGPYEQYFGPGTRLTVT.

The genes are TRBV28 and TRBJ2-7; TRBD1 aligns across 7 bases. The CDR3 is 12 residues long. V lost 8 bases to trimming and J lost 1 base; unmatched junction nucleotides: 2. Germline lookup yields CDR1 MDHEN and CDR2 SYDVKM. The CDR3 reads CASVTGSYEQYF. The CDR3 bases are TGTGCCAGCGTGACAGGGTCCTACGAGCAGTACTTC.

V and J are TRBV7-2 and TRBJ2-5; 10 bases match TRBD1. The CDR3 is made up of 15 amino acids. Germline CDR1 is SGHTA and CDR2 is FQGNSA. V lost 6 bases to trimming and J lost 4 bases; unmatched junction nucleotides: 8. CDR3 region: CASSFGTGVGETQYF. CDR3 nucleotides: TGTGCCAGCAGTTTCGGGACAGGGGTTGGAGAGACCCAGTACTTC.

V usage is TRBV5-1 and J usage is TRBJ2-2; a possible D gene is TRBD2 (6 bases). The CDR3 contains 17 residues. The V end lost 0 bases, the J end lost 0 bases, and 12 bases lay between the germline ends. Germline V gene data show CDR1 as SGHRS and CDR2 as YFSETQ. As DNA, the CDR3 is TGCGCCAGCAGCTTGGGCCCGAGCGGGCCGAACACCGGGGAGCTGTTTTTT. This encodes CASSLGPSGPNTGELFF.

The chain has TRBV5-1 and TRBJ1-3, with 7 positions matching TRBD1. Per germline, CDR1 SGHRS and CDR2 YFSETQ. V lost 0 bases, J lost 2 bases, and 2 bases stayed unmatched. The CDR3 sequence is 15 residues long. The CDR3 loop is CASSLETGTGNTIYF. In nucleotides, the CDR3 is TGCGCCAGCAGCTTGGAGACAGGGACTGGAAACACCATATATTTT.

This clone was detected only a few times. The chain is built from TRBV9 and TRBJ1-1; 7 positions match TRBD1. The CDR3 length is 17 residues. V was clipped by 3 bases and J by 2 bases; unmatched bases: 13. Germline lookup yields CDR1 SGDLS and CDR2 YYNGEE. In nucleotides, the CDR3 is TGTGCCAGCAGCGCCAAGGGCCAAGGGGGCCCTAACACTGAAGCTTTCTTT. Protein: CASSAKGQGGPNTEAFF.

The V call is TRBV7-2, the J call TRBJ2-2; 8 bases line up with TRBD2. CDR3 length: 16 residues. Unmatched junction bases numbered 8, after V lost 5 bases and J lost 3 bases. CDR1 is SGHTA, CDR2 FQGNSA, per germline. The CDR3 DNA reads TGTGCCAGCAGCCATCGGGGGGGGCTTGACACCGGGGAGCTGTTTTTT. Translating it yields CASSHRGGLDTGELFF.

In nucleotides, the CDR3 is TGTGCCAGCAGCTTCGCCCGTACCTCGAGTAGTACCGGGGAGCTGTTTTTT. Translation gives CASSFARTSSSTGELFF. This chain links TRBV7-9 with TRBJ2-2, with no clear D. The CDR3 consists of 17 residues. V lost 3 bases to trimming and J lost 5 bases, with 19 bases between them. Germline CDR1 SEHNR, CDR2 FQNEAQ (reference sequence).

V and J are TRBV6-6 and TRBJ1-4; 7 bases align to TRBD1. Germline trimming cut 6 bases from V and 6 bases from J; bases unmatched to any gene: 7. The CDR3 sequence is 14 residues long. The germline CDR1 and CDR2 sequences are MNHNY and SVGAGI (reference sequence). The CDR3 loop is CASRGYTGDEKLFF. The CDR3 nucleotides read TGTGCCAGCAGGGGATACACAGGGGATGAAAAACTGTTTTTT.

The chain carries TRBV2 and TRBJ1-2, with a tentative D call TRBD1 (6 bases). Trimming shortened V by 5 bases and J by 6 bases, and 10 bases separated the two germline ends. This CDR3 is 12 amino acids long. Germline CDR1 SNHLY, CDR2 FYNNEI. This CDR3 reads CASSYRANGYTF. DNA of the CDR3: TGTGCCAGCAGTTACAGGGCAAATGGCTACACCTTC.

The V gene is TRBV27, the J gene TRBJ1-5; D is possibly TRBD1 (6 bases). Trimming removed 6 bases from V and 0 bases from J, with 9 bases in between. The CDR3 runs 14 residues. Germline V gene sequence: CDR1 MNHEY, CDR2 SMNVEV (reference sequence). The CDR3 loop reads CASRGQNSNQPQHF. The CDR3, as DNA: TGTGCCAGCAGGGGACAAAATAGCAATCAGCCCCAGCATTTT.